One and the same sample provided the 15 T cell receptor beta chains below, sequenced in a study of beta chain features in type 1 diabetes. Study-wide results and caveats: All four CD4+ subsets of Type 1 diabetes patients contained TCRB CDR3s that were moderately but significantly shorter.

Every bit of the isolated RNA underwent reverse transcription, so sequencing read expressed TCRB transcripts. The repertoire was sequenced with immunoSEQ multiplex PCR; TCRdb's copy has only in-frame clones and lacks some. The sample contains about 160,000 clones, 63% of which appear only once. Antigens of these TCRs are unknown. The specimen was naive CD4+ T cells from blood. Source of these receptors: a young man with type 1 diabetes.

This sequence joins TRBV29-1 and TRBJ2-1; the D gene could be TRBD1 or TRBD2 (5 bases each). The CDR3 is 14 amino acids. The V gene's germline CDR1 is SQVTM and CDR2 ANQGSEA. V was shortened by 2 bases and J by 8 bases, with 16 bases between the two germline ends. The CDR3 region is CSVETYRGKDEQFF. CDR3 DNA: TGCAGCGTTGAAACCTACCGGGGCAAGGATGAGCAGTTCTTC.

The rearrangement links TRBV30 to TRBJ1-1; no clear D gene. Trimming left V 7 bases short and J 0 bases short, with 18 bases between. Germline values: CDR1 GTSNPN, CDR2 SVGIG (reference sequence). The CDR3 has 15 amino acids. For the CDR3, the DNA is TGTGCCTTGGACCTTAGGACGCTCATGAACACTGAAGCTTTCTTT. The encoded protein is CALDLRTLMNTEAFF.

The CDR3 coding sequence is TGTGCCAGCAGCTGGTCGGGACAGGGGAAAAACATTCAGTACTTC. Protein: CASSWSGQGKNIQYF. The chain recombines TRBV7-9 with TRBJ2-4; the match to TRBD1 covers 10 bases. The J segment lost 4 bases and the V segment lost 4 bases, leaving 4 bases of the junction unmatched. Germline values: CDR1 SEHNR, CDR2 FQNEAQ (reference sequence). CDR3 length: 15 residues.

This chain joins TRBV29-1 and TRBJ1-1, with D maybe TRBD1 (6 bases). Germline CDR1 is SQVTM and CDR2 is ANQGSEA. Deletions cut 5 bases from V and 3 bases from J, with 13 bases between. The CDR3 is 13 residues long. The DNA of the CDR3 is TGCAGCGTTATGGGGGCGCTGGACACTGAAGCTTTCTTT. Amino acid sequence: CSVMGALDTEAFF.

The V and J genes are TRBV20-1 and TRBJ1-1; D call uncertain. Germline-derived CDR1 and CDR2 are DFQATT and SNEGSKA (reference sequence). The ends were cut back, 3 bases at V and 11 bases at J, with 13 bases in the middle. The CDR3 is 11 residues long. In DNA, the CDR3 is TGCAGTGCTAGCCCTACAGCTCACGCTTTCTTT. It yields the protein CSASPTAHAFF.

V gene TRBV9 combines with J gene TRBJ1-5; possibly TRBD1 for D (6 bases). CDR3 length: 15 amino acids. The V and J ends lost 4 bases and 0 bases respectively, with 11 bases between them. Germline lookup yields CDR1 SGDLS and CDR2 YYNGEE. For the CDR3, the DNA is TGTGCCAGCAGCTCCAGGGGAGGTAGCAATCAGCCCCAGCATTTT. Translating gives CASSSRGGSNQPQHF.

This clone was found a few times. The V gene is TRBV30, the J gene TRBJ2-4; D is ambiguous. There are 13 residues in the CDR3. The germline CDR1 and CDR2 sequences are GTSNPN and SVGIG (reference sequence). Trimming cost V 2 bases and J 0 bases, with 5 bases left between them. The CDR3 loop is CAWSRGAKNIQYF. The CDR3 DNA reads TGTGCCTGGAGTCGTGGAGCCAAAAACATTCAGTACTTC.

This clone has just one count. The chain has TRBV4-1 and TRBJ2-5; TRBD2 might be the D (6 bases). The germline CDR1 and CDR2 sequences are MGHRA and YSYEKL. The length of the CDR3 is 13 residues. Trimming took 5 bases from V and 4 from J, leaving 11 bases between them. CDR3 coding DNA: TGCGCCAGCAGCTGGGGGGTCCCAGAGACCCAGTACTTC. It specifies CASSWGVPETQYF.

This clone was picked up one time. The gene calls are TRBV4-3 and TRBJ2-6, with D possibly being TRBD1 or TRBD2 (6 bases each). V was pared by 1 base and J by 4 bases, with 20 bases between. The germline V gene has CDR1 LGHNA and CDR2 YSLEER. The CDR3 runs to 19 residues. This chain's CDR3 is CASSQVPGQPAGGANVLTF. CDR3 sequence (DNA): TGCGCCAGCAGCCAAGTCCCAGGACAGCCTGCGGGAGGGGCCAACGTCCTGACTTTC.

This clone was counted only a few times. CDR3 amino acids: CASSLLGADIQYF. The CDR3 DNA reads as TGCGCCAGCAGCTTGTTGGGGGCGGACATTCAGTACTTC. V is TRBV5-1 and J is TRBJ2-4; D possibly corresponds to TRBD1 (6 bases). The V end lost 1 base, the J end lost 8 bases, and 10 bases lay between the germline ends. Germline-derived CDR1 and CDR2 are SGHRS and YFSETQ. CDR3 length equals 13 residues. Full variable domain (outside the CDR3, taken from reference TRBV5-1 and TRBJ2-4): KAGVTQTPRYLIKTRGQQVTLSCSPISGHRSVSWYQQTPGQGLQFLFEYFSETQRNKGNFPGRFSGRQFSNSRSEMNVSTLELGDSALYLCASSLLGADIQYFGAGTRLSVL.

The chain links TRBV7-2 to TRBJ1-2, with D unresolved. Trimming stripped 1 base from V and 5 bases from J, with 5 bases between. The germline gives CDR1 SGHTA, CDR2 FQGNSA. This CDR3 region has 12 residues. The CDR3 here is CASSLGLYGYTF. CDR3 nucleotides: TGTGCCAGCAGCTTAGGACTTTATGGCTACACCTTC.

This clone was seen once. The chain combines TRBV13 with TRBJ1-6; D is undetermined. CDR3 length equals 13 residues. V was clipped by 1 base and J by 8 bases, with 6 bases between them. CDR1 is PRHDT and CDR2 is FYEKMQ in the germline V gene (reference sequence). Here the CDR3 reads CASSLDRDSPLHF. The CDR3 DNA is TGTGCCAGCAGCTTAGACAGAGATTCACCCCTCCACTTT. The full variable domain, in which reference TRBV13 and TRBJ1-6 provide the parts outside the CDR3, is AAGVIQSPRHLIKEKRETATLKCYPIPRHDTVYWYQQGPGQDPQFLISFYEKMQSDKGSIPDRFSAQQFSDYHSELNMSSLELGDSALYFCASSLDRDSPLHFGNGTRLTVT.

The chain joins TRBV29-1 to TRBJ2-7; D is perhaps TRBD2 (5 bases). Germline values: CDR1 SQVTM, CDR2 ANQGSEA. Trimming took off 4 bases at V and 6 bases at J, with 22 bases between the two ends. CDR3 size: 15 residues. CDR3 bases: TGCAGCGTTGTGGGTTCCTCGGGCGGGTTCGGCGAGCAGTACTTC. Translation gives CSVVGSSGGFGEQYF.

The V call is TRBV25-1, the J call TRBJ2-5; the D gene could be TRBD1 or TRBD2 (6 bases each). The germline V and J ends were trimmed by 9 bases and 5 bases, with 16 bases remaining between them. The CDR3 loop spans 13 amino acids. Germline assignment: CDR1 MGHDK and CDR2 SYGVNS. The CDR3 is CASTNGGGETQYF. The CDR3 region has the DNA TGTGCCAGTACTAACGGGGGCGGTGAGACCCAGTACTTC.

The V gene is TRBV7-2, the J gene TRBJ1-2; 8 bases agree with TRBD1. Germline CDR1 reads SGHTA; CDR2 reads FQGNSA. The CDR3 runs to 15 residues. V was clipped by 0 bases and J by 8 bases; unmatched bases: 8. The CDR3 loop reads CASSLARQGAGGYTF. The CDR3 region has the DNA TGTGCCAGCAGCTTAGCGCGCCAGGGGGCTGGAGGCTACACCTTC. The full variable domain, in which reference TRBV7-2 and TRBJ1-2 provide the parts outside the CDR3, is GAGVSQSPSNKVTEKGKDVELRCDPISGHTALYWYRQSLGQGLEFLIYFQGNSAPDKSGLPSDRFSAERTGGSVSTLTIQRTQQEDSAVYLCASSLARQGAGGYTFGSGTRLTVV.